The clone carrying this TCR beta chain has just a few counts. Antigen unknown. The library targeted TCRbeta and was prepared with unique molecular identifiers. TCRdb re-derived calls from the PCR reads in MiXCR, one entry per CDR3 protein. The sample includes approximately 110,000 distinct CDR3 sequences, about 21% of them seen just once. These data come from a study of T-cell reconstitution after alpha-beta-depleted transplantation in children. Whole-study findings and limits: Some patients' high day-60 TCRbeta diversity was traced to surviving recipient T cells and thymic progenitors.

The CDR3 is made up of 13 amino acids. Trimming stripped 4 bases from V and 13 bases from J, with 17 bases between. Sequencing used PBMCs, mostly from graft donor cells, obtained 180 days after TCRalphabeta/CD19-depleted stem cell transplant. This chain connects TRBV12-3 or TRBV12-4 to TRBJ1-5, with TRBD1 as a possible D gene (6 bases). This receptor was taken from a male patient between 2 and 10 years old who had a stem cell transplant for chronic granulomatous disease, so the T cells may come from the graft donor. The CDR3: CASSSSGRGKQHF. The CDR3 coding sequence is TGTGCCAGCAGTTCCAGTGGCAGGGGTAAGCAGCATTTT.